The sequence of this TCR beta chain was determined in a study of cytotoxic CD8 clonotypes in ibrutinib-treated CLL. Study-level points and caveats: Whereas clonality rose at ibrutinib response, it declined toward baseline at progression.

Trimming took 3 bases from V and 1 from J; bases not matched to a gene: 6. CDR1 and CDR2 from the germline V gene are LNHDA and SQIVND (reference sequence). CDR3 length: 16 amino acids. This clone has a handful of counts. Antigen: not known. Deep sequencing aimed at 1 in 200,000 to 1 in 1 million T cells' resolution. Generated by immunoSEQ multiplex PCR, the TCRdb table keeps only in-frame clones and is missing some. The sample shows 100,000 to 150,000 clones, approximately 85% of them seen only once. The TCR originated in a human donor with chronic lymphocytic leukemia. The chain combines TRBV19 with TRBJ2-7; 10 bases map to TRBD1. The specimen comprised PBMCs, sampled after 24 months of ibrutinib treatment. CDR3 loop: CASSIQLGQGSYEQYF. The CDR3 DNA reads TGTGCCAGTAGTATTCAGCTGGGACAGGGGTCCTACGAGCAGTACTTC.